The 16 T cell receptor beta chains in this list originate from one sample, sequenced in a study of CD8+ T cells in alopecia areata. A sort of pooled cutaneous lymph node cells used CD4, CD8alpha, NKG2D, NKG2ACE and other stains. cDNA reverse transcribed from extracted RNA served as the sequencing template. Some clones are missing from TCRdb's copy, which holds only in-frame ones; the method was immunoSEQ multiplex PCR. The sample is made up of under 2,000 clones, none counted only once. Sequencing used CD8+ T cells sorted from a lymph node. The receptor set was obtained from a C3H/HeJ mouse with alopecia areata. The mice in this strain carry MHC haplotype H2-k.

This clone is medium-sized in the sample. Germline and genes: mouse. The read terminates 4 residues ahead of where the CDR3 ends, so the germline J gene completes it. This chain links TRBV19 with TRBJ2-7; the D gene is possibly TRBD1 (6 bases). There are 15 residues in the CDR3. V lost 4 bases, J lost 0 bases, and 14 bases lay in between. Per germline, CDR1 FNHDT and CDR2 SITEND (reference sequence). CDR3 loop: CASSPLDRSSYEQYF. The part of the CDR3 DNA that was read is TGTGCCAGCAGTCCACTTGACAGGAGCTCCTAT.

Comment on this clone: An end of the junction differs from the germline gene, which may be a read error. Gene names are the mouse ones. Sequencing ends 4 residues short of the CDR3 end; the germline J gene provides the rest. The rearrangement joins TRBV29 to TRBJ2-1, with TRBD2 identical over 7 bases. The CDR3 contains 13 residues. The germline gives CDR1 MSHET, CDR2 SYDVDS. The sequenced CDR3 bases are TGTGCCAGCAGTATGGGGGGCTATGCT. Amino acids: CASSMGGYA. The whole CDR3 sequence reads CASSMGGYAEQFF.

This clone was detected ten times or more. Each gene name is a mouse one. The CDR3 end lies 4 residues beyond the end of the read and is filled in from the germline J gene. The chain links TRBV14 to TRBJ2-7; perhaps TRBD2 as D (6 bases). The CDR3 has 14 residues. The germline V gene has CDR1 SGHDT and CDR2 FRDEAV. V was trimmed by 1 base and J by 1 base, leaving 9 bases between them. The chain's CDR3 is CASSFGGRSYEQYF. Incomplete CDR3 DNA: TGTGCCAGCAGTTTCGGGGGGAGGTCCTAT. The full variable domain, in which reference TRBV14 and TRBJ2-7 provide the parts outside the CDR3, is EAGVTQSPRYAVLQEGQAVSFWCDPISGHDTLYWYQQPRDQGPQLLVYFRDEAVIDNSQLPSDRFSAVRPKGTNSTLKIQSAKQGDTATYLCASSFGGRSYEQYFGPGTRLTVL.

This clone came up a few times. Mouse gene names and germline throughout. The missing CDR3 end, 4 residues past where the read stops, is filled in from the germline J gene. The chain links TRBV31 to TRBJ2-7, with TRBD2 matching 9 bases. Trimming took 7 bases from V and 3 from J; bases not matched to a gene: 4. CDR3 length equals 12 residues. Germline-derived CDR1 and CDR2 are GKSSPN and SITVG. Incomplete CDR3 DNA: TGTGCCTACGGGACTGGGATCTAT. This translates into CAYGTGIY. The CDR3 in full is CAYGTGIYEQYF. Drawing the rest from reference TRBV31 and TRBJ2-7, the complete variable domain is AQTIHQWPVAEIKAVGSPLSLGCTIKGKSSPNLYWYWQATGGTLQQLFYSITVGQVESVVQLNLSASRPKDDQFILSTEKLLLSHSGFYLCAYGTGIYEQYFGPGTRLTVL.

Many counts were recorded for this clone. Gene names are the mouse ones. Coverage ceases 4 residues before the CDR3 finishes, and the germline J gene fills in the end. The chain combines TRBV13-3 with TRBJ2-1, with TRBD1 as a possible D gene (6 bases). The CDR3 contains 12 residues. CDR1 is NNHDY and CDR2 is SYVADS in the germline V gene. Between the trimmed V and J ends, which lost 5 bases and 6 bases, there was a span of 9 bases. Incomplete CDR3 DNA: TGTGCCAGCAGCCGGGACATTGCT. Translation: CASSRDIA. The full CDR3 protein is CASSRDIAEQFF.

This clone was counted many times. All gene names here are mouse names. The sequence runs out 4 residues before the end of the CDR3; the remainder is reconstructed from the germline J gene. The chain has TRBV13-1 and TRBJ2-3, with 10 bases aligning to TRBD2. The CDR3 is made up of 16 amino acids. Trimming removed 2 bases from V and 2 bases from J; junction bases left unmatched: 5. CDR1 is NSHNY and CDR2 is SYGAGN in the germline V gene. The CDR3 is CASSDLGGLIAETLYF. Incomplete CDR3 DNA: TGTGCCAGCAGTGACCTGGGGGGGCTTATTGCAGAA.

Remarks on this clone: Genes here carry mouse names. Sequencing ends 4 residues short of the CDR3 end; the germline J gene provides the rest. This chain uses TRBV31 with TRBJ1-1; D is possibly TRBD1 (5 bases). Germline loops: CDR1 GKSSPN, CDR2 SITVG. The length of the CDR3 is 14 residues. V lost 0 bases, J lost 0 bases, and 8 bases lay in between. CDR3 region: CAWSLDRANTEVFF. Incomplete CDR3 DNA: TGTGCCTGGAGTCTAGACAGAGCAAACACA.

This clone was found a few times. The genes and germline here are from mouse. The read ends 4 residues before the CDR3 terminus; that terminus is restored from the germline J gene. The rearrangement uses TRBV5 and TRBJ1-1, with D perhaps matching TRBD1 (6 bases). CDR1 and CDR2 (germline): LGHNA, YNLKQL (reference sequence). The CDR3 spans 15 residues. V lost 2 bases and J lost 0, with 10 bases in between. The part of the CDR3 DNA that was read is TGTGCCAGCAGCCAACCCGGGACAACAAACACA. Amino acid sequence: CASSQPGTTNT. The whole CDR3 is CASSQPGTTNTEVFF.

With regard to this clone: Gene names denote mouse genes. The CDR3 is CASGWDWGYEQYF. CDR3 DNA, as far as it was read: TGTGCCAGCGGTTGGGACTGGGGTTAT. The chain uses TRBV13-2 and TRBJ2-7; TRBD2 matches at 10 bases. With the read ending 4 residues before the CDR3 end, the germline J gene is used to fill in that end. The CDR3 totals 13 residues. Germline V CDR1 and CDR2: NNHNN, SYGAGS (reference sequence).

In its sample, this clone is medium-sized (0.01 to 0.1%). Mouse gene names and germline throughout. Read data end 4 residues before the CDR3 end; the end is taken from the germline J gene. The chain uses TRBV17 and TRBJ2-5, with 13 positions matching TRBD2. Germline assignment: CDR1 MNHDT and CDR2 YYDKIL. This CDR3 spans 17 amino acids. The DNA read from the CDR3 is TGTGCTAGCAGTAGAGCGGACTGGGGGGGCGCGGTGGAC. The encoded protein is CASSRADWGGAVD. The CDR3 in its entirety is CASSRADWGGAVDTQYF.

This clone was picked up many times. Mouse germline and gene names are used. The read gets to within 4 residues of the CDR3 end, and the germline J gene fills in the rest. The V and J genes are TRBV13-2 and TRBJ2-5; D ambiguous. Trimming left V 1 base short and J 2 bases short, with 5 bases between. Looked up from germline, CDR1 is NNHNN and CDR2 is SYGAGS (reference sequence). There are 13 residues in the CDR3. The CDR3: CASGDLVQDTQYF. CDR3 DNA (partial): TGTGCCAGCGGTGATTTGGTCCAAGAC.

For this clone: The gene names given are mouse names. The DNA read from the CDR3 is TGTGCCTGGAGTCTAGGGGGGGCGAAAGAC. Its translation: CAWSLGGAKD. The entire CDR3 reads CAWSLGGAKDTQYF. The gene calls are TRBV31 and TRBJ2-5, with 8 bases matching TRBD2. The read falls 4 residues short of the CDR3 end, and the missing part is taken from the germline J gene. The CDR3 totals 14 residues. Germline loops: CDR1 GKSSPN, CDR2 SITVG.

This clone has ten or more counts. Mouse germline and gene names are used. With the read ending 4 residues before the CDR3 end, the germline J gene is used to fill in that end. This chain uses TRBV13-1 with TRBJ2-7; TRBD1 agrees at 7 bases. Trimming took 3 bases from V and 3 from J; bases not matched to a gene: 0. The germline V gene encodes CDR1 NSHNY and CDR2 SYGAGN. The CDR3 has 12 amino acids. CDR3 sequence reads: CASSGDSYEQYF. CDR3 DNA (partial): TGTGCCAGCAGTGGGGACAGCTAT.

This clone has a count of ten or more. Gene names are mouse gene names. The CDR3 extends 4 residues past the end of the read, so its final part is completed from the germline J gene. The chain carries TRBV31 and TRBJ1-2; weak D call: TRBD1 (5 bases). Between the trimmed V and J ends, which lost 3 bases and 3 bases, there was a span of 5 bases. Germline CDR1 GKSSPN, CDR2 SITVG. CDR3 length: 11 amino acids. The sequenced part of the CDR3 DNA is TGTGCCTGGAGCAGGGACTCC. Its translation is CAWSRDS. The entire CDR3 reads CAWSRDSDYTF.

The table lists this clone with many counts. The gene symbols are mouse symbols. CDR3 bases read: TGTGCCAGCAGTGATGCTCTGGGGGAAACCTAT. Its protein is CASSDALGETY. The full CDR3 protein is CASSDALGETYEQYF. The chain carries TRBV13-1 and TRBJ2-7; 7 bases are a match to TRBD2. The CDR3 goes on 4 residues after the read ends, and that part is filled in from the germline J gene. V trimming: 0 bases; J trimming: 2 bases; junction bases outside the gene matches: 5. The CDR3 is 15 amino acids. Germline values: CDR1 NSHNY, CDR2 SYGAGN.

In its sample, this clone ranks as medium-sized. Gene names follow the mouse nomenclature. The CDR3 end falls 4 residues outside the read, so it is completed with the germline J gene. The genes are TRBV5 and TRBJ2-5, with TRBD2 as a possible D gene (5 bases). Per germline, CDR1 LGHNA and CDR2 YNLKQL (reference sequence). This CDR3 is built from 14 residues. With 2 bases removed from V and 0 bases from J, the gap between germline ends came to 6 bases. The chain's CDR3 is CASSQWGNQDTQYF. The CDR3 DNA, read in part, is TGTGCCAGCAGCCAATGGGGTAACCAAGAC.